The clone carrying this T cell receptor beta chain turned up a few times. This entry is derived from a study of T-cell reconstitution after alpha-beta-depleted transplantation in children. Unique molecular identifiers were used to barcode this TCRbeta library. One entry per CDR3 protein results from TCRdb running MiXCR on the PCR reads. This sample yields about 540,000 distinct CDR3 sequences, of which around 16% are seen a single time; 3.3% belongs to the top ten. Germline V gene lookup returns CDR1 DFQATT and CDR2 SNEGSKA (reference sequence). V gave up 0 bases and J gave up 5 bases, with 16 bases separating them. The CDR3 is 15 amino acids.

Sequencing was performed on PBMCs from the stem cell graft donor, taken from the stem cell graft. This receptor was identified in a human donor who donated a stem cell graft to a child with acute lymphoblastic leukemia. The J gene is TRBJ1-2, the V gene TRBV20-1; D is possibly TRBD1 (5 bases). The CDR3 sequence: CSARDGQGWTYGYTF. The CDR3 nucleotides read TGCAGTGCTAGAGATGGGCAGGGTTGGACGTATGGCTACACCTTC.